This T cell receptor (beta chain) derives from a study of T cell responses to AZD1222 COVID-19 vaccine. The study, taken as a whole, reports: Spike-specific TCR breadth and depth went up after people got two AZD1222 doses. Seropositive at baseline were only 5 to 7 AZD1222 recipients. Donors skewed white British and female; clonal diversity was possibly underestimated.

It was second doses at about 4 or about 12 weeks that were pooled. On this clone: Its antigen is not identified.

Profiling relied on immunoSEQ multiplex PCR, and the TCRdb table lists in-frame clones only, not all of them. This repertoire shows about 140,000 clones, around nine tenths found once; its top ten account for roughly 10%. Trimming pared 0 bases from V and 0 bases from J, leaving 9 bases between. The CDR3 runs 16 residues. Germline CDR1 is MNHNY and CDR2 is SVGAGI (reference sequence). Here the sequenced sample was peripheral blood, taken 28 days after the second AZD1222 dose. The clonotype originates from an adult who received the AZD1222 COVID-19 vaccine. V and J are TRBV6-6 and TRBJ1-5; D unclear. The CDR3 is CASSYSSGGSNQPQHF. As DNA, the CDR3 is TGTGCCAGCAGTTACTCGTCAGGAGGTAGCAATCAGCCCCAGCATTTT.